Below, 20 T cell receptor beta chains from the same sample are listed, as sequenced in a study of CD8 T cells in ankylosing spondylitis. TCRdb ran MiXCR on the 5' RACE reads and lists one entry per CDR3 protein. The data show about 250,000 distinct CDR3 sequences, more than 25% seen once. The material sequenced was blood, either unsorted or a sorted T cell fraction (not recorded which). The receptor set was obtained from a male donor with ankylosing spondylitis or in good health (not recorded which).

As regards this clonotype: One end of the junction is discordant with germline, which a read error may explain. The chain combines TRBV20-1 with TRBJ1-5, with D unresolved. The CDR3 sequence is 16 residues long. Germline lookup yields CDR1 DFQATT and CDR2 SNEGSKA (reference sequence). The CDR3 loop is CCARDSLGVSNQPQHF. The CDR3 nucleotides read TGCTGTGCTAGAGATTCTCTCGGGGTTAGCAATCAGCCCCAGCATTTT.

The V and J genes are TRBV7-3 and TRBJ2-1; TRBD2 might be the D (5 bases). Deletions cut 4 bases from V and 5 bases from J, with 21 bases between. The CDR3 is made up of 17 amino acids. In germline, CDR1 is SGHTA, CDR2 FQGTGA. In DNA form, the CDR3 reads TGTGCCAGCAGCTCCAAAGGAGGCCTAGATCCGGACAATGAGCAGTTCTTC. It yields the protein CASSSKGGLDPDNEQFF.

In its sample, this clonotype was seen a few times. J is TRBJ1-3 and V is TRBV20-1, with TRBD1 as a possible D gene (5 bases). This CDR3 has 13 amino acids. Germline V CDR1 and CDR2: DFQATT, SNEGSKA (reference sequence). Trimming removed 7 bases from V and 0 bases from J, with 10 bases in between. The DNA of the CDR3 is TGCAGTGTTTGGGGGAACTCTGGAAACACCATATATTTT. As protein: CSVWGNSGNTIYF.

CDR3: CSAPRLGLAGWYQETQYF. The DNA of the CDR3 is TGCAGTGCTCCCAGACTTGGACTAGCGGGATGGTACCAAGAGACCCAGTACTTC. The chain has TRBV20-1 and TRBJ2-5; TRBD2 aligns across 12 bases. With V trimmed by 5 bases and J by 0 bases, 13 bases remained unmatched. The CDR3 loop spans 18 amino acids. Germline V gives CDR1 DFQATT, CDR2 SNEGSKA (reference sequence).

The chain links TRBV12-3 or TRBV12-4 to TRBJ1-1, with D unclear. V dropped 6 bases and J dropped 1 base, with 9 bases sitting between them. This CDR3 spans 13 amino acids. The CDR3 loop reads CASSHTRNTEAFF. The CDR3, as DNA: TGTGCCAGCAGCCATACACGGAACACTGAAGCTTTCTTT.

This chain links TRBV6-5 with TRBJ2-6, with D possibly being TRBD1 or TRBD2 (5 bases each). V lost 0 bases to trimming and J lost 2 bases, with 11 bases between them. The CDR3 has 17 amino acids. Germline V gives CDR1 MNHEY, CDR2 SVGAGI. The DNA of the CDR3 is TGTGCCAGCAGTTACTCGACCGGGGCGCCTGGGGCCAACGTCCTGACTTTC. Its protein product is CASSYSTGAPGANVLTF.

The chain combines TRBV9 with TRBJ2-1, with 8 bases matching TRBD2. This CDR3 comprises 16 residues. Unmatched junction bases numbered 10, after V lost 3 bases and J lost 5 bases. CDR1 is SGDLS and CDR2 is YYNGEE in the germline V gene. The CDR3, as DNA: TGTGCCAGCAGCGAGACCCTCGGGGGGGCCGACAATGAGCAGTTCTTC. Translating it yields CASSETLGGADNEQFF.

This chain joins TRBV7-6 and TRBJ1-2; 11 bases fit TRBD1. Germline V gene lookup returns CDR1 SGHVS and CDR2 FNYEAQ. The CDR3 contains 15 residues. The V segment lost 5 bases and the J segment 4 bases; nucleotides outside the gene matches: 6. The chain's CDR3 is CASSQGQGAGYGYTF. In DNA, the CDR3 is TGTGCCAGCAGCCAAGGACAGGGGGCGGGCTATGGCTACACCTTC.

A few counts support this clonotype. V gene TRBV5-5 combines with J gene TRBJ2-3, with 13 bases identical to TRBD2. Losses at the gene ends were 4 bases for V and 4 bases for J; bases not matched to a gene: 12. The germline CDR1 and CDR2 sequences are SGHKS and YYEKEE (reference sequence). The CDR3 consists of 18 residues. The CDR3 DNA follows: TGTGCCAGCAGCGGACCCTCGGGACTAGCGGGGAGGTCAGATACGCAGTATTTT. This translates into CASSGPSGLAGRSDTQYF. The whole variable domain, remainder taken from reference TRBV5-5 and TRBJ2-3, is DAGVTQSPTHLIKTRGQQVTLRCSPISGHKSVSWYQQVLGQGPQFIFQYYEKEERGRGNFPDRFSARQFPNYSSELNVNALLLGDSALYLCASSGPSGLAGRSDTQYFGPGTRLTVL.

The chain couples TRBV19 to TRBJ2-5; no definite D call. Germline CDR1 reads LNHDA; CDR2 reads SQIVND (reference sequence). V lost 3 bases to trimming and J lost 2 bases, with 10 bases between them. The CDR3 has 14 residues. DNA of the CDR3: TGTGCCAGTAGTATCAGTCGACAACAAGAGACCCAGTACTTC. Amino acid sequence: CASSISRQQETQYF.

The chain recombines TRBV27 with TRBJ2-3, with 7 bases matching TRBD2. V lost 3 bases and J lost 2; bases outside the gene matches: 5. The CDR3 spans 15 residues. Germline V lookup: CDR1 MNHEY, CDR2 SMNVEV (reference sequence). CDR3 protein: CASSLKRGLTDTQYF. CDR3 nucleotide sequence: TGTGCCAGCAGTTTGAAGCGGGGACTCACAGATACGCAGTATTTT.

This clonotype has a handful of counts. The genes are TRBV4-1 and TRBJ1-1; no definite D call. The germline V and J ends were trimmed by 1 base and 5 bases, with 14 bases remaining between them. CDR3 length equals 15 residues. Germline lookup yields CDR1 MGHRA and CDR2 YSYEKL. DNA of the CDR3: TGCGCCAGCAGCCAAGCCTACCCATGGTTAACTGAAGCTTTCTTT. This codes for CASSQAYPWLTEAFF.

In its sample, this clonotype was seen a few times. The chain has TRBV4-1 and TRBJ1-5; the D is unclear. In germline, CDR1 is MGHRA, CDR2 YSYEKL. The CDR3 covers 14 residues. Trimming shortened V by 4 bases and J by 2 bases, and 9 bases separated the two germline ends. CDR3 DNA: TGCGCCAGCAGCCCCCAGATGGGCAATCAGCCCCAGCATTTT. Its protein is CASSPQMGNQPQHF.

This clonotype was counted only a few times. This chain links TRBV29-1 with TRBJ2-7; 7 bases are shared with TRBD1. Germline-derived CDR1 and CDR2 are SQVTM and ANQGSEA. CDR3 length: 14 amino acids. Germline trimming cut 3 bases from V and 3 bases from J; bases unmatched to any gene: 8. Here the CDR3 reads CSVEGGTDLYEQYF. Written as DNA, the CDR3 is TGCAGCGTTGAGGGTGGGACAGATCTCTACGAGCAGTACTTC.

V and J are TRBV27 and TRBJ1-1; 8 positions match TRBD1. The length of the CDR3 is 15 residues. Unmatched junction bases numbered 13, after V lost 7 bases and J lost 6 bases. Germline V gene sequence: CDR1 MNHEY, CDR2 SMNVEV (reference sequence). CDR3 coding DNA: TGTGCCAGCATTGCAGGGGGCGCGGGGTGGGCTGAAGCTTTCTTT. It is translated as CASIAGGAGWAEAFF.

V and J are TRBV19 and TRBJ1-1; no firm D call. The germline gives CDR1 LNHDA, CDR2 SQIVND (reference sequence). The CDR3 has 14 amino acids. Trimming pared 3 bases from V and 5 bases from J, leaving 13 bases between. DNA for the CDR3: TGTGCCAGTAGTATTTCTCTTCGGAGGACTGAAGCTTTCTTT. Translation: CASSISLRRTEAFF.

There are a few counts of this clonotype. CDR3 bases: TGCAGTGCGTCCCGGGTCCCCGATTCACCCCTCCACTTT. It encodes CSASRVPDSPLHF. The chain combines TRBV20-1 with TRBJ1-6; D remains ambiguous. This CDR3 is built from 13 residues. The V end was cut by 6 bases, the J end by 8 bases, with 14 bases between. Germline CDR1 and CDR2: DFQATT and SNEGSKA (reference sequence).

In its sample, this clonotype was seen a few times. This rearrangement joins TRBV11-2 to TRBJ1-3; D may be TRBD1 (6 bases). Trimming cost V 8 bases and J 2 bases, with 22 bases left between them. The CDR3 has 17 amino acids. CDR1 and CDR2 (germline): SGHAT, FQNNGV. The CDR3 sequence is CASARLQGTLTGNTIYF. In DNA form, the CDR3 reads TGTGCCAGCGCGCGGCTTCAGGGGACTCTAACTGGAAACACCATATATTTT.

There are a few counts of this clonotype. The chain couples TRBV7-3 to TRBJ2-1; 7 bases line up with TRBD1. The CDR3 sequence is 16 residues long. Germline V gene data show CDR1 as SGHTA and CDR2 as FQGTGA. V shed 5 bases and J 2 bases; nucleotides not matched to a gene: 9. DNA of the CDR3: TGTGCCAGCAGCCCACTACAGGGGCCCACCTACAATGAGCAGTTCTTC. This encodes CASSPLQGPTYNEQFF. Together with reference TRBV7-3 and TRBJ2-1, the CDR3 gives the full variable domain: GAGVSQTPSNKVTEKGKYVELRCDPISGHTALYWYRQSLGQGPEFLIYFQGTGAADDSGLPNDRFFAVRPEGSVSTLKIQRTERGDSAVYLCASSPLQGPTYNEQFFGPGTRLTVL.

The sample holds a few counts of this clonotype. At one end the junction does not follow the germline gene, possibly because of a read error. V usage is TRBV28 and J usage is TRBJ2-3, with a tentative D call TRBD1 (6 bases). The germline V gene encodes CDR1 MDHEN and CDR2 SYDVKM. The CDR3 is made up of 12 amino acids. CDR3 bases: TGTGCCAGCATGGACAGCATAGATACGCAGTATTTT. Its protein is CASMDSIDTQYF.